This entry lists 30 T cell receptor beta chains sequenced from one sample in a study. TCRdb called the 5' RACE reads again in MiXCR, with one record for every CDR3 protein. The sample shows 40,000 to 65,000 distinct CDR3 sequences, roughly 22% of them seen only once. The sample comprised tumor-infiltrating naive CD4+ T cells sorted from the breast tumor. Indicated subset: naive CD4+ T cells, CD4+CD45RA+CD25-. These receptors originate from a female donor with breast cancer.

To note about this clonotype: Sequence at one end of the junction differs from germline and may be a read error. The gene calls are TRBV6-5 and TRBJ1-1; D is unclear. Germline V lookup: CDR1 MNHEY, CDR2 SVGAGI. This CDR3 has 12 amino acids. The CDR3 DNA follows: TGTGCCAGCAAAACACTGAACACTGAAGCTCTCTTT. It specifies CASKTLNTEALF.

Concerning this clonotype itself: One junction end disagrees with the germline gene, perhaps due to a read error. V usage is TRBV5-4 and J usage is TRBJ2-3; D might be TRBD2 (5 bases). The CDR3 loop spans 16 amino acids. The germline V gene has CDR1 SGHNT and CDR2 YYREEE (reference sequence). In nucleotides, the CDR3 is TGTTCCAGCAGCCGAAGGACTCGAGCATACACGGATACGCAGTATTTT. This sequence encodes CSSSRRTRAYTDTQYF.

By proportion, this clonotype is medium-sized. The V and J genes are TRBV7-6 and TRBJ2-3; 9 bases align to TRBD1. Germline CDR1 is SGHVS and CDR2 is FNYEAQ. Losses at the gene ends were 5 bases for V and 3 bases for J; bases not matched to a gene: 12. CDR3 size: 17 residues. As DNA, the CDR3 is TGTGCCAGCAGCGTGGGACAGGGTGGATTTAGGACAGATACGCAGTATTTT. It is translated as CASSVGQGGFRTDTQYF.

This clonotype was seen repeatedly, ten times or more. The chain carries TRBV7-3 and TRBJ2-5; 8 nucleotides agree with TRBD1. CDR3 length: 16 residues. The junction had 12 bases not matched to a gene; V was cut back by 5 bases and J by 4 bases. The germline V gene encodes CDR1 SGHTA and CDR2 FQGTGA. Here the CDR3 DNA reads TGTGCCAGCAGCCCCCTCGGACAGGGATGGGGAGAGACCCAGTACTTC. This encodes CASSPLGQGWGETQYF.

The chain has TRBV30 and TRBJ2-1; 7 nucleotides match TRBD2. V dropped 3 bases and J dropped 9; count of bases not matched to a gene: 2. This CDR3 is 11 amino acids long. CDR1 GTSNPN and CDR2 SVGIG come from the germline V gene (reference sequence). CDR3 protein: CAWSWGGEQFF. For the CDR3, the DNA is TGTGCCTGGAGCTGGGGGGGTGAGCAGTTCTTC. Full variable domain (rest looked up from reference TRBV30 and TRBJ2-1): SQTIHQWPATLVQPVGSPLSLECTVEGTSNPNLYWYRQAAGRGLQLLFYSVGIGQISSEVPQNLSASRPQDRQFILSSKKLLLSDSGFYLCAWSWGGEQFFGPGTRLTVL.

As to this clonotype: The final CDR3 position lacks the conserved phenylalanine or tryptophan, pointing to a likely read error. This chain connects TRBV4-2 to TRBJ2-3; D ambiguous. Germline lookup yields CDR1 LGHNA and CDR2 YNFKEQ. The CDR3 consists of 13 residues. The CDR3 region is CARSQGQDGTQYL. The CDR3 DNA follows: TGTGCCAGAAGCCAAGGTCAGGATGGTACGCAGTATCTT.

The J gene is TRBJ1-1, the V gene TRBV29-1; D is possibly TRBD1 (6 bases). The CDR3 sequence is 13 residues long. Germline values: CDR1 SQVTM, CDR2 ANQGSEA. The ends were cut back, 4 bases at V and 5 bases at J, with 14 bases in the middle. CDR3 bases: TGCAGCGTTGTATCAGGGGCGGGTACTGAAGCTTTCTTT. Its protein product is CSVVSGAGTEAFF. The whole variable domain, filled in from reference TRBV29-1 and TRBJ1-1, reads SAVISQKPSRDICQRGTSLTIQCQVDSQVTMMFWYRQQPGQSLTLIATANQGSEATYESGFVIDKFPISRPNLTFSTLTVSNMSPEDSSIYLCSVVSGAGTEAFFGQGTRLTVV.

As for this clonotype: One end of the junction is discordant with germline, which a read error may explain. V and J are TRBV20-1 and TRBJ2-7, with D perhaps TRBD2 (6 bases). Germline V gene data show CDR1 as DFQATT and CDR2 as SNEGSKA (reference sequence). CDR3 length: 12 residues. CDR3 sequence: CGARDSGREQYF. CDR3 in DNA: TGCGGTGCTAGAGATTCGGGGCGGGAACAGTACTTC.

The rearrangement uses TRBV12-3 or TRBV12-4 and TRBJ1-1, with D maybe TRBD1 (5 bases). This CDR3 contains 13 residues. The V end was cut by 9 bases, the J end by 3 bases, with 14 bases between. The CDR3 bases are TGTGCCAGGAGAGATCAGGGTTACACTGAAGCTTTCTTT. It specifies CARRDQGYTEAFF.

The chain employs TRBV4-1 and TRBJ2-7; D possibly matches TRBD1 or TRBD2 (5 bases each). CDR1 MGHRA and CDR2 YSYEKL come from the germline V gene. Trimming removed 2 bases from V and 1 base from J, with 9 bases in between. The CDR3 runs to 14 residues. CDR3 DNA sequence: TGCGCCAGCAGCCAAATGGGGGAATCCTACGAGCAGTACTTC. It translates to CASSQMGESYEQYF.

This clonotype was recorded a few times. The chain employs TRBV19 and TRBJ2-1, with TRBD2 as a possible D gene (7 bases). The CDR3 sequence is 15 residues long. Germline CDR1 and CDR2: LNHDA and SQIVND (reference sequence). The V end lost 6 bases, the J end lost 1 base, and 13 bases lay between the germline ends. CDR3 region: CASSLGRGSYNEQFF. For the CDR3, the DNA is TGTGCCAGTAGCCTTGGGAGGGGGTCCTACAATGAGCAGTTCTTC.

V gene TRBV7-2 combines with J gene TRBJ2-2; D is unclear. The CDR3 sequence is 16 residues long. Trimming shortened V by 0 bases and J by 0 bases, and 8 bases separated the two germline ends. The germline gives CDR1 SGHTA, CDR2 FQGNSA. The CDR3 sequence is CASSLARSTNTGELFF. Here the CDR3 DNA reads TGTGCCAGCAGCTTAGCGAGATCCACGAACACCGGGGAGCTGTTTTTT.

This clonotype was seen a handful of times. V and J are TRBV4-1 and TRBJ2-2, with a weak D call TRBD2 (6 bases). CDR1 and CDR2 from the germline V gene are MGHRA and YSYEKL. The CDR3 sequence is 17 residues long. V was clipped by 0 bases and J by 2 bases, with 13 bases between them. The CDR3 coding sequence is TGCGCCAGCAGCCAAGACCACCCCGGGAGCAACACCGGGGAGCTGTTTTTT. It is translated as CASSQDHPGSNTGELFF.

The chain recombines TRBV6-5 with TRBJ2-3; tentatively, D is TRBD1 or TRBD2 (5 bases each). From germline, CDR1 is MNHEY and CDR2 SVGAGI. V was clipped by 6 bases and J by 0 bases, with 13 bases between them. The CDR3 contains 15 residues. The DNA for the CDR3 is TGTGCCAGCAGGGGGCGGGTCTTAAGCACAGATACGCAGTATTTT. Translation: CASRGRVLSTDTQYF.

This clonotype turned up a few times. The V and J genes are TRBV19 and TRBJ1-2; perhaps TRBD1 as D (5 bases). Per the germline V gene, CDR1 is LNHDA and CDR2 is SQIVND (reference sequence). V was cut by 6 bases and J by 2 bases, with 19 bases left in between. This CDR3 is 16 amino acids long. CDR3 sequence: CASRLSGVGRNYGYTF. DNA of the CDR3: TGTGCCAGTAGGCTGTCCGGTGTGGGGCGGAACTATGGCTACACCTTC.

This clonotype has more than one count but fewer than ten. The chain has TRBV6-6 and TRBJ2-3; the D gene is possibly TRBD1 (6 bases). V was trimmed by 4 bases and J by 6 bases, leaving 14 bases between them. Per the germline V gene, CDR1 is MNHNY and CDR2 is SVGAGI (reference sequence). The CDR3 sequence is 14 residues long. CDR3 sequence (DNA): TGTGCCAGCAGTTTATCAACAGGGAGCGATACGCAGTATTTT. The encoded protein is CASSLSTGSDTQYF.

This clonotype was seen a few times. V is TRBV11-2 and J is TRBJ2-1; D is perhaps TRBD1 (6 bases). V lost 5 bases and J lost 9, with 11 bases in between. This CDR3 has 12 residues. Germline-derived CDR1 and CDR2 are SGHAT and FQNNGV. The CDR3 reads CASSETGVEQFF. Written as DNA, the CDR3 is TGTGCCAGCAGCGAGACAGGCGTTGAGCAGTTCTTC.

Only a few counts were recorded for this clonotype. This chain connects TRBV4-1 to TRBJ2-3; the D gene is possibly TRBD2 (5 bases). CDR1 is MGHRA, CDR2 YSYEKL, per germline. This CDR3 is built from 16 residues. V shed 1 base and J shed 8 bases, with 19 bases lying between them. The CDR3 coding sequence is TGCGCCAGCAGCCAAGTCGGAGGCCGGGTGCGAGGTACGCAGTATTTT. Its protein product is CASSQVGGRVRGTQYF.

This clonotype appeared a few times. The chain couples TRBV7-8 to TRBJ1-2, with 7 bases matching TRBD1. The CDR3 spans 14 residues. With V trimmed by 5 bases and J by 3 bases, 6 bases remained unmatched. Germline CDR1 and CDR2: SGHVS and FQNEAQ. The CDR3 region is CASSLGQAYYGYTF. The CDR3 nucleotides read TGTGCCAGCAGCCTCGGACAGGCATACTATGGCTACACCTTC.

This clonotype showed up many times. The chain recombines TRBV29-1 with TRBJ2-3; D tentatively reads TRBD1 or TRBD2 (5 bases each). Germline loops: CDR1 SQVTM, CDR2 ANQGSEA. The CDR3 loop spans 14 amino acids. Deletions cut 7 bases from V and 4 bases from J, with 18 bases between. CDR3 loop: CSGRYSGAADTQYF. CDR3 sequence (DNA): TGCAGCGGACGGTATTCCGGGGCGGCAGATACGCAGTATTTT.

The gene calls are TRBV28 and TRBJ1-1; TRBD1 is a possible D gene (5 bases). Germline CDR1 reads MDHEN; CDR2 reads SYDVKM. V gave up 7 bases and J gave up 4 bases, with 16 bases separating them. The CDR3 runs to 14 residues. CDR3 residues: CASTRLGVSTEAFF. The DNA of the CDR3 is TGTGCCAGCACCCGCCTGGGGGTGAGCACTGAAGCTTTCTTT.

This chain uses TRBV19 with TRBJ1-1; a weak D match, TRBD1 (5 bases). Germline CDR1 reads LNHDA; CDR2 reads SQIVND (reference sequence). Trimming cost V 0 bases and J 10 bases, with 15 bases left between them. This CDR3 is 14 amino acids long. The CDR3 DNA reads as TGTGCCAGTAGTATAGAGGAAAGCCTAAGGGGAGCTTTCTTT. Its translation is CASSIEESLRGAFF.

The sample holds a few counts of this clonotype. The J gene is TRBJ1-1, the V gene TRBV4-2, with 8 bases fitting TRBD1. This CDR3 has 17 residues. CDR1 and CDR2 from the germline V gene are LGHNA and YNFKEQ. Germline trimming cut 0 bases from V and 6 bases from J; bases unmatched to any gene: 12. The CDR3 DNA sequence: TGTGCCAGCAGCCAAGATTTGAGCAGGGGGCGATTCGCTGAAGCTTTCTTT. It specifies CASSQDLSRGRFAEAFF.

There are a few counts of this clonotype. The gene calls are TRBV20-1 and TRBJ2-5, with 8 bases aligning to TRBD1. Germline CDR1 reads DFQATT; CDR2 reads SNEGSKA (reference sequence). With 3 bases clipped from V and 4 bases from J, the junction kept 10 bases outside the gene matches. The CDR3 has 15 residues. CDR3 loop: CSARTKTTGGETQYF. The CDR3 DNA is TGCAGTGCTAGGACCAAAACCACAGGGGGAGAGACCCAGTACTTC.

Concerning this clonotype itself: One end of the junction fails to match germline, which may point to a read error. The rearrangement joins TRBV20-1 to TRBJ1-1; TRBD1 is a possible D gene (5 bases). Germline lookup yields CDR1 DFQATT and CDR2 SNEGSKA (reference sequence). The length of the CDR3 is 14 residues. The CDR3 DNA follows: TGCAGTGCTATGAAGACAGAGTCAAACACCGAAGCTTTCTTT. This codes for CSAMKTESNTEAFF.

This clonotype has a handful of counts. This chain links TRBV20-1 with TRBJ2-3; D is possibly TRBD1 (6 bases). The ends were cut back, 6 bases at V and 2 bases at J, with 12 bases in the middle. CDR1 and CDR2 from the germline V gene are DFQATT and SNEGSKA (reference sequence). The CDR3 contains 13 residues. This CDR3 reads CSARQASTDTQYF. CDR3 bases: TGCAGTGCAAGACAGGCGTCCACAGATACGCAGTATTTT.

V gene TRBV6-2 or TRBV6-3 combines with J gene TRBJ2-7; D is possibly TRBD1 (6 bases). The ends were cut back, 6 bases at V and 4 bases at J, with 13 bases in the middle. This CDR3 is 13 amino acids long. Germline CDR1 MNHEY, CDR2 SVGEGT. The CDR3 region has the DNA TGTGCCAGCAGCAGGGGCGGTTCTTACGAGCAGTACTTC. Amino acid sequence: CASSRGGSYEQYF.

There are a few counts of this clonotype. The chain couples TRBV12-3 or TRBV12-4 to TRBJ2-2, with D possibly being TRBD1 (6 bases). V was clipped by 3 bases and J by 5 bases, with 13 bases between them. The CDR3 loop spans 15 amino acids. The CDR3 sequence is CASSLKTGGTGELFF. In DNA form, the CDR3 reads TGTGCCAGCAGTTTGAAGACAGGAGGTACCGGGGAGCTGTTTTTT.

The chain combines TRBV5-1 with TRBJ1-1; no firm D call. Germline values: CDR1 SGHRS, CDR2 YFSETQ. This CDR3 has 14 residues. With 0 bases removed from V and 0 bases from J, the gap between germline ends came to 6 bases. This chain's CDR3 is CASSLGILNTEAFF. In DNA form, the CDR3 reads TGCGCCAGCAGCTTGGGGATCCTGAACACTGAAGCTTTCTTT.

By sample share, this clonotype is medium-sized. CDR3 coding DNA: TGTGCCAGCAGTTTTTCAGGTGAAAAACTGTTTTTT. This encodes CASSFSGEKLFF. The chain recombines TRBV28 with TRBJ1-4; the D is unclear. CDR1 MDHEN and CDR2 SYDVKM come from the germline V gene. This CDR3 has 12 residues. V shed 3 bases and J shed 7 bases, with 6 bases lying between them.